The 9 T cell receptor beta chains below were found in one sample sequenced in a study of blood T cell repertoires in COVID-19. TCRdb's table, derived via immunoSEQ multiplex PCR, lists solely in-frame clones and lacks some. Here the sample spans a few hundred thousand clones, about 86% being singletons. Sequenced input: PBMCs or T cells enriched from blood (not recorded which). These receptors were taken from a man aged 45 to 65 who had recovered from COVID-19.

The chain uses TRBV30 and TRBJ1-2, with 8 bases fitting TRBD1. With 3 bases clipped from V and 8 bases from J, the junction kept 8 bases outside the gene matches. Looked up from germline, CDR1 is GTSNPN and CDR2 is SVGIG (reference sequence). The CDR3 consists of 13 residues. CDR3: CAWSLGQASGYTF. The CDR3, as DNA: TGTGCCTGGAGCTTGGGACAGGCGTCGGGCTACACCTTC.

CDR3 nucleotides: TGTGCCAGCAGCCCCAGGGAATCCTACGAGCAGTACTTC. Translation: CASSPRESYEQYF. The chain carries TRBV7-9 and TRBJ2-7, with a possible D match to TRBD1 (5 bases). This CDR3 has 13 residues. Trimming removed 5 bases from V and 1 base from J, with 9 bases in between. The germline V gene encodes CDR1 SEHNR and CDR2 FQNEAQ (reference sequence). The whole variable domain, filled in from reference TRBV7-9 and TRBJ2-7, reads DTGVSQNPRHKITKRGQNVTFRCDPISEHNRLYWYRQTLGQGPEFLTYFQNEAQLEKSRLLSDRFSAERPKGSFSTLEIQRTEQGDSAMYLCASSPRESYEQYFGPGTRLTVT.

This rearrangement joins TRBV3-1 (or the pseudogene TRBV3-2) to TRBJ1-2; D gene ambiguous. The germline CDR1 and CDR2 sequences are LGHDT and YNNKEL (reference sequence). There are 14 residues in the CDR3. Trimming cost V 3 bases and J 4 bases, with 12 bases left between them. The CDR3 protein is CASSHQDLAYGYTF. The CDR3 DNA reads TGTGCCAGCAGCCACCAAGATTTGGCCTATGGCTACACCTTC.

The chain recombines TRBV6-5 with TRBJ1-2, with D possibly being TRBD1 (6 bases). Germline V gene data show CDR1 as MNHEY and CDR2 as SVGAGI. CDR3 length: 11 residues. With 2 bases removed from V and 8 bases from J, the gap between germline ends came to 6 bases. This CDR3 is CASSYQGGYTF. The CDR3 DNA reads as TGTGCCAGCAGTTACCAGGGGGGCTACACCTTC.

This clone has just a few counts. V usage is TRBV9 and J usage is TRBJ1-3, with a tentative D call TRBD1 (6 bases). CDR1 and CDR2 (germline): SGDLS, YYNGEE. This CDR3 is built from 16 residues. V lost 4 bases to trimming and J lost 2 bases, with 16 bases between them. CDR3: CASSTTTGKAGNTIYF. The CDR3 bases are TGTGCCAGCAGCACCACCACAGGGAAGGCTGGAAACACCATATATTTT.

This clone showed up just a few times. The gene calls are TRBV9 and TRBJ2-7; 13 bases fit TRBD2. This CDR3 spans 15 amino acids. Trimming cost V 3 bases and J 4 bases; bases outside gene matches: 4. In germline, CDR1 is SGDLS, CDR2 YYNGEE. CDR3 coding DNA: TGTGCCAGCAGCGGAGGACTAGCGGGAGAATACGAGCAGTACTTC. Translated, it gives CASSGGLAGEYEQYF.

J is TRBJ1-4 and V is TRBV7-3, with 9 positions matching TRBD1. The CDR3 runs to 15 residues. CDR1 is SGHTA and CDR2 is FQGTGA in the germline V gene. Losses at the gene ends were 5 bases for V and 8 bases for J; bases not matched to a gene: 9. CDR3 nucleotides: TGTGCCAGCAGCAAAAGGACAGGGGTAGGAGAAAAACTGTTTTTT. Protein product: CASSKRTGVGEKLFF.

The CDR3 here is CSVGKLQGQDYGYTF. CDR3 coding DNA: TGCAGCGTTGGGAAGTTACAGGGGCAGGACTATGGCTACACCTTC. The V gene is TRBV29-1, the J gene TRBJ1-2; 7 positions match TRBD1. This CDR3 region has 15 residues. With V trimmed by 4 bases and J by 3 bases, 11 bases remained unmatched. Germline assignment: CDR1 SQVTM and CDR2 ANQGSEA.

As concerns this clone: The sample contains more than one DNA sequence encoding this CDR3. The V gene is TRBV11-3, the J gene TRBJ1-6, with a weak D call TRBD1 (6 bases). Germline assignment: CDR1 SGHNT and CDR2 YENEEA. Between the trimmed V and J ends, which lost 4 bases and 6 bases, there was a span of 10 bases. The CDR3 contains 14 residues. CDR3 sequence (DNA): TGTGCCAGCAGCTCTGGACAGATTAATTCACCCCTCCACTTT. This codes for CASSSGQINSPLHF.